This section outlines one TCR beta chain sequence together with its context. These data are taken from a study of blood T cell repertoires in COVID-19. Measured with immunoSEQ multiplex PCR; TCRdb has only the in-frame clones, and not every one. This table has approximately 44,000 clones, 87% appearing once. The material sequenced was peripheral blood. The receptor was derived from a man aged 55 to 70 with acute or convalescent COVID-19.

The CDR3 coding sequence is TGTGCCAGCAGCCCCCCAAATAGGGGCACCGAGCAGTACTTC. It codes for CASSPPNRGTEQYF. The chain employs TRBV7-9 and TRBJ2-7; D possibly corresponds to TRBD1 (5 bases). The CDR3 totals 14 residues. Trimming removed 5 bases from V and 6 bases from J, with 17 bases in between. CDR1 is SEHNR, CDR2 FQNEAQ, per germline (reference sequence).